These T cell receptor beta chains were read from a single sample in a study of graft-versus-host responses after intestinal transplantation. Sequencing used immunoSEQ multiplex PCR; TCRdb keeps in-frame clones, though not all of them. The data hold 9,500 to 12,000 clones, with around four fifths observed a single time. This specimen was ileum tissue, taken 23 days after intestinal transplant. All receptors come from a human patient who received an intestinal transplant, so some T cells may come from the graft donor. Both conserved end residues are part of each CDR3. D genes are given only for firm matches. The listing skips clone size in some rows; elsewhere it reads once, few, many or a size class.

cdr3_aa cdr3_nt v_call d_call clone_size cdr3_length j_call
CASSQDRSYEQYF TGCGCCAGCAGCCAAGATAGAAGCTACGAGCAGTACTTC TRBV4-3 . . 13 TRBJ2-7
CASSIGQGNTEAFF TGTGCCAGCAGCATCGGACAGGGGAACACTGAAGCTTTCTTT TRBV9 TRBD1 few 14 TRBJ1-1
CASSLYPSGADTQYF TGTGCCAGCAGTTTATATCCTAGCGGGGCAGATACGCAGTATTTT TRBV28 TRBD2 . 15 TRBJ2-3
CASSVGGASTDTQYF TGTGCCAGCAGCGTAGGGGGCGCTAGCACAGATACGCAGTATTTT TRBV9 . . 15 TRBJ2-3
CASSSGGRNVYYEQYF TGTGCCAGCAGTTCGGGGGGGCGGAATGTGTACTACGAGCAGTACTTC TRBV7-9 TRBD2 few 16 TRBJ2-7
CASSLDREGLNEQFF TGTGCCAGCAGTTTGGACAGGGAGGGACTCAATGAGCAGTTCTTC TRBV28 . . 15 TRBJ2-1
CASRTRVQGAYRNQPQHF TGTGCCAGCAGAACAAGGGTACAGGGGGCTTATCGCAATCAGCCCCAGCATTTT TRBV28 TRBD1 . 18 TRBJ1-5
CASSLTGNFGYTF TGTGCCAGCAGTTTAACAGGGAATTTTGGCTACACCTTC TRBV27 . . 13 TRBJ1-2
CASRLAGEDEQFF TGTGCCAGCCGGCTAGCGGGAGAGGATGAGCAGTTCTTC TRBV6-1 TRBD2 few 13 TRBJ2-1
CASSPPGPIGYNEQFF TGTGCCAGCAGTCCTCCCGGCCCTATAGGCTACAATGAGCAGTTCTTC TRBV28 . . 16 TRBJ2-1
CASSLSGGSYGYTF TGCGCCAGCAGCTTGAGCGGGGGTAGCTATGGCTACACCTTC TRBV5-1 . . 14 TRBJ1-2
CASSLEFRGPQHF TGCGCCAGCAGCTTGGAATTCCGGGGGCCCCAGCATTTT TRBV5-1 . few 13 TRBJ1-5
CSVASGRDYEQYF TGCAGCGTTGCTAGCGGGAGGGACTACGAGCAGTACTTC TRBV29-1 TRBD2 . 13 TRBJ2-7
CASSRPYQETQYF TGTGCCAGCAGCCGTCCGTACCAAGAGACCCAGTACTTC TRBV7-2 . few 13 TRBJ2-5
CAWSGTSRWGEQYF TGTGCCTGGAGTGGAACCTCCCGGTGGGGCGAGCAGTACTTC TRBV30 . . 14 TRBJ2-7
CASSVTGERSYEQYF TGTGCCAGCAGCGTGACAGGGGAGCGCTCCTACGAGCAGTACTTC TRBV9 TRBD1 . 15 TRBJ2-7
CASSLFDRALGYQETQYF TGTGCCAGCAGCCTATTCGACAGGGCCCTCGGGTACCAAGAGACCCAGTACTTC TRBV4-2 TRBD1 . 18 TRBJ2-5
CAISYPGFTYEQYF TGTGCCATTTCCTACCCGGGATTCACCTACGAGCAGTACTTC TRBV6-1 . . 14 TRBJ2-7
CASRHQRGLAGVKSYNEQFF TGTGCCAGCAGACATCAGAGGGGACTAGCGGGAGTTAAATCCTACAATGAGCAGTTCTTC TRBV27 TRBD2 . 20 TRBJ2-1
CASSSPGQGASPLHF TGTGCCAGCAGCTCTCCGGGACAGGGCGCTTCACCCCTCCACTTT TRBV28 TRBD1 once 15 TRBJ1-6
CASSPQASLDTQYF TGTGCCAGCAGTCCCCAAGCTAGTTTGGATACGCAGTATTTT TRBV28 . . 14 TRBJ2-3
CASSFTVVGAGANVLTF TGTGCCAGCAGTTTTACTGTAGTAGGGGCTGGGGCCAACGTCCTGACTTTC TRBV27 . . 17 TRBJ2-6
CASSLAIEREQYF TGTGCCAGCAGTTTAGCCATCGAGAGGGAGCAGTACTTC TRBV27 . . 13 TRBJ2-7